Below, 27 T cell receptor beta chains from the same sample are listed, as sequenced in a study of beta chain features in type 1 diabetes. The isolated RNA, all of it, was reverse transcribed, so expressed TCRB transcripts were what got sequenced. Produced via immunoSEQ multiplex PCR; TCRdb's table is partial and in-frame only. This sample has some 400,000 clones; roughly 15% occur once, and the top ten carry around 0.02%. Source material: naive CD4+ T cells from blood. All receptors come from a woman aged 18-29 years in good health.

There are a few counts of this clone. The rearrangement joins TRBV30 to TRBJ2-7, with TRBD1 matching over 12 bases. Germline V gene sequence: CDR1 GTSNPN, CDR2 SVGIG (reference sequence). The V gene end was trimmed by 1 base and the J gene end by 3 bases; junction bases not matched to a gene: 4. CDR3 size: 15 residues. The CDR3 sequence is CAWSGGQGALYEQYF. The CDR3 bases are TGTGCCTGGAGTGGGGGACAGGGGGCTCTCTACGAGCAGTACTTC.

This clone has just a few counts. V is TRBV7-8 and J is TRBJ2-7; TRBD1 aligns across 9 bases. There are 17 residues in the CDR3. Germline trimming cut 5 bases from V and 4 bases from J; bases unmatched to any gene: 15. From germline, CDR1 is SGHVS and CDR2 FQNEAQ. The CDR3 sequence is CASSIRPVGQGTYEQYF. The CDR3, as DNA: TGTGCCAGCAGCATACGGCCGGTGGGACAGGGCACGTACGAGCAGTACTTC.

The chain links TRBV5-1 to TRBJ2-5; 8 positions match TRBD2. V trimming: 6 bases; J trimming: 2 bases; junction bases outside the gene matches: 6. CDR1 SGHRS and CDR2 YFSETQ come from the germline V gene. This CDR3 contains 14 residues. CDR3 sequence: CASKKGLAQETQYF. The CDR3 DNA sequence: TGCGCCAGCAAAAAAGGACTAGCACAAGAGACCCAGTACTTC.

The CDR3 region has the DNA TGTGCCAGCAGCTTGCCCGGGAACAATCAGCCCCAGCATTTT. This codes for CASSLPGNNQPQHF. The J gene is TRBJ1-5, the V gene TRBV5-6; D is uncertain. V lost 1 base and J lost 3, with 8 bases in between. This CDR3 is 14 amino acids long. From germline, CDR1 is SGHDT and CDR2 YYEEEE.

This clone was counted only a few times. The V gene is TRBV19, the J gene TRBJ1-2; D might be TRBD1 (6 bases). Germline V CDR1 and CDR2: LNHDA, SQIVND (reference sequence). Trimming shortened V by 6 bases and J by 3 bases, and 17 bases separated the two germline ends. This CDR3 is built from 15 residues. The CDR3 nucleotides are TGTGCCAGTAGCTCCACCGGGACATCAGACTATGGCTACACCTTC. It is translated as CASSSTGTSDYGYTF.

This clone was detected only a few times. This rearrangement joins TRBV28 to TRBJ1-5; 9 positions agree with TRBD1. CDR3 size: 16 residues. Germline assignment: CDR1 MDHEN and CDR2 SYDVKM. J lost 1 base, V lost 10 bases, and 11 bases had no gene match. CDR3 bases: TGTGCCACCAAAACAGGGGGCAGCAGAAGCAATCAGCCCCAGCATTTT. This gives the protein CATKTGGSRSNQPQHF.

This chain's CDR3 is CASSPGQGRREQYF. CDR3 sequence (DNA): TGTGCCAGCAGTCCTGGACAGGGAAGGCGAGAGCAGTACTTC. The chain carries TRBV6-5 and TRBJ2-7, with 8 positions matching TRBD1. Looked up from germline, CDR1 is MNHEY and CDR2 is SVGAGI. This CDR3 has 14 amino acids. The trim removed 5 bases at V and 7 bases at J, leaving 10 bases unmatched.

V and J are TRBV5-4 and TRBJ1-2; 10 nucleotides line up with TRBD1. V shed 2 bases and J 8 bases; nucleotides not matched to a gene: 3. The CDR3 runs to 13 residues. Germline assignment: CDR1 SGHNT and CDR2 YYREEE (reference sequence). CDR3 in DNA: TGTGCCAGCAGCTTCGAGACAGGGGGCGGCTACACCTTC. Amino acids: CASSFETGGGYTF.

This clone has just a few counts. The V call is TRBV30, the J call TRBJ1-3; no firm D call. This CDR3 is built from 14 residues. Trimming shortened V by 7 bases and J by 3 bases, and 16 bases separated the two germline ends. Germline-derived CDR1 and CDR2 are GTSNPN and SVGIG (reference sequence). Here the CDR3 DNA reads TGTGCCTTCCTGCCCGGGAAGAATGGAAACACCATATATTTT. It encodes CAFLPGKNGNTIYF.

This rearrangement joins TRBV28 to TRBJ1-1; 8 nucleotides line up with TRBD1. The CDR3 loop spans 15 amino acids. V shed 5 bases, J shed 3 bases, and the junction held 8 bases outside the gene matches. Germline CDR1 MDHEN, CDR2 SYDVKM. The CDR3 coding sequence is TGTGCCAGCAGTACGGCTTCAGGGGGCGACACTGAAGCTTTCTTT. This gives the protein CASSTASGGDTEAFF.

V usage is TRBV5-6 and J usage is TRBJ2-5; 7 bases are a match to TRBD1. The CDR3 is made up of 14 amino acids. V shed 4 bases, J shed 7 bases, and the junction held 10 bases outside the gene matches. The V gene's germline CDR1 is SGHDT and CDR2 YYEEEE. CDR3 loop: CASSLLDREGTQYF. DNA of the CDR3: TGTGCCAGCAGCCTCCTAGACAGGGAAGGGACCCAGTACTTC.

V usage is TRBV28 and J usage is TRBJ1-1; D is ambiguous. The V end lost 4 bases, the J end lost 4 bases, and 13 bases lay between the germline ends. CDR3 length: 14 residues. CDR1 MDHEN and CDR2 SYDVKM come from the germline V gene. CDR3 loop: CASSSGGLGTEAFF. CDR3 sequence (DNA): TGTGCCAGCAGTTCGGGAGGGTTGGGCACTGAAGCTTTCTTT.

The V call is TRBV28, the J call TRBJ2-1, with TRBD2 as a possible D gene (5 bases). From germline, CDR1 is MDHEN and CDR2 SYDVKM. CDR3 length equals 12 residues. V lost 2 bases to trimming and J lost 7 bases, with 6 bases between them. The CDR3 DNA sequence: TGTGCCAGCAGTTTAAGGAGGAATGAGCAGTTCTTC. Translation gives CASSLRRNEQFF.

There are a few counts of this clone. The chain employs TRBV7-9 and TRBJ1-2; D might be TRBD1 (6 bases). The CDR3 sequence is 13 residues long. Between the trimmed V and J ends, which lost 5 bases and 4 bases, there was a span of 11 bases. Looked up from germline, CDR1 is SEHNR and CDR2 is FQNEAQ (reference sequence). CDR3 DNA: TGTGCCAGCAGCCCCAGGACAGCCTATGGCTACACCTTC. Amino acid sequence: CASSPRTAYGYTF.

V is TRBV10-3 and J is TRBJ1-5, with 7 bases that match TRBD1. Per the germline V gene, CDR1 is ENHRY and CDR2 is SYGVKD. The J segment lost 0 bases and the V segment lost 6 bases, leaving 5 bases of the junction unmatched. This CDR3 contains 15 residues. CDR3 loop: CAISQGEISNQPQHF. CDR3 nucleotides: TGTGCCATCAGCCAGGGGGAGATTAGCAATCAGCCCCAGCATTTT.

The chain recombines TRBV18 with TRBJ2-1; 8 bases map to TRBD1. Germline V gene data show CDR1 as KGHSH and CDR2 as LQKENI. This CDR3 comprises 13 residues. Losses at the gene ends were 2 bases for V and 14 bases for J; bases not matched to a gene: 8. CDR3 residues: CASSPMEETGEFF. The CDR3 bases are TGTGCCAGCTCACCAATGGAGGAGACAGGGGAGTTCTTC. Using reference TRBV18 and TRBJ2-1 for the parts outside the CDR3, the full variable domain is NAGVMQNPRHLVRRRGQEARLRCSPMKGHSHVYWYRQLPEEGLKFMVYLQKENIIDESGMPKERFSAEFPKEGPSILRIQQVVRGDSAAYFCASSPMEETGEFFGPGTRLTVL.

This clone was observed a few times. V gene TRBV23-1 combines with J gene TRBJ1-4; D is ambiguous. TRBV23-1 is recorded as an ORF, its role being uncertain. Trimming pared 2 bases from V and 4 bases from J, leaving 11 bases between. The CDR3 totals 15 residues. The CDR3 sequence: CASSQGRHSNEKLFF. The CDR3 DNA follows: TGCGCCAGCAGTCAAGGTCGTCATAGTAATGAAAAACTGTTTTTT.

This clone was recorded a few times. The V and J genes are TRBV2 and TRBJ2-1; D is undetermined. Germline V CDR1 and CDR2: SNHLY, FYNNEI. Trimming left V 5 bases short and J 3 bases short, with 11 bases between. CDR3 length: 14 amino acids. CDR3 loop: CASSPQYDYNEQFF. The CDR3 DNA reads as TGTGCCAGCAGTCCCCAGTACGACTACAATGAGCAGTTCTTC.

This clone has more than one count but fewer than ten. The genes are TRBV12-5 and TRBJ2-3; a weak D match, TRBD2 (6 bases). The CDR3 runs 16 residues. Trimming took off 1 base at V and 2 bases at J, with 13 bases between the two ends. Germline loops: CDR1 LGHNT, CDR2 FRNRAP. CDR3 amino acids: CASGLGPSGATDTQYF. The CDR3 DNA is TGTGCTAGTGGTTTGGGTCCTTCGGGAGCCACAGATACGCAGTATTTT.

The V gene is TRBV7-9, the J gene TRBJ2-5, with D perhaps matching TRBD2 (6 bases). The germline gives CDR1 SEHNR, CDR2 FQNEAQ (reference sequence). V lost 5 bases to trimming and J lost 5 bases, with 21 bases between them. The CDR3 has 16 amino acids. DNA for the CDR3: TGTGCCAGCAGCACTCCGGGGGACTCCGGGAAGGAGACCCAGTACTTC. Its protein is CASSTPGDSGKETQYF.

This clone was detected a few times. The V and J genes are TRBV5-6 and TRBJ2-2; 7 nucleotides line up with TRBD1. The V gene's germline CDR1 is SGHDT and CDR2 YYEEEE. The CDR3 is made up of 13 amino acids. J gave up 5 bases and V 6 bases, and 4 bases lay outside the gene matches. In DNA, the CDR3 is TGTGCCAGCAAGACAGGGTTTACCGGGGAGCTGTTTTTT. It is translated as CASKTGFTGELFF.

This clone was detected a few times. CDR3 loop: CASSLLGALPGANVLTF. The CDR3 bases are TGTGCCAGCAGCTTACTGGGGGCGCTACCTGGGGCCAACGTCCTGACTTTC. The chain joins TRBV7-2 to TRBJ2-6; possible D gene TRBD1, 6 bases. CDR1 and CDR2 from the germline V gene are SGHTA and FQGNSA. This CDR3 has 17 residues. V lost 2 bases and J lost 2, with 13 bases in between.

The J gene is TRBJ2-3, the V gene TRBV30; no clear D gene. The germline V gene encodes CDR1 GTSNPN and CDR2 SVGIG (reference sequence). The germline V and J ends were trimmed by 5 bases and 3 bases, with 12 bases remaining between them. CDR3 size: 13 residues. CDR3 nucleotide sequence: TGTGCCTGGTTAGTGGCGGCGACAGATACGCAGTATTTT. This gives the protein CAWLVAATDTQYF.

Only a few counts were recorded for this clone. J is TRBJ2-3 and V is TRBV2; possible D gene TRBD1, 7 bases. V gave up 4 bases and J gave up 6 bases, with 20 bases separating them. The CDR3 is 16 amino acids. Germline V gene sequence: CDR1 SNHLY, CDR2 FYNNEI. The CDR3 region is CASSVRQGRGGDTQYF. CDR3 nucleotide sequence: TGTGCCAGCAGTGTCAGACAGGGACGGGGAGGTGATACGCAGTATTTT. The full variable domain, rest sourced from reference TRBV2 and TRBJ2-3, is EPEVTQTPSHQVTQMGQEVILRCVPISNHLYFYWYRQILGQKVEFLVSFYNNEISEKSEIFDDQFSVERPDGSNFTLKIRSTKLEDSAMYFCASSVRQGRGGDTQYFGPGTRLTVL.

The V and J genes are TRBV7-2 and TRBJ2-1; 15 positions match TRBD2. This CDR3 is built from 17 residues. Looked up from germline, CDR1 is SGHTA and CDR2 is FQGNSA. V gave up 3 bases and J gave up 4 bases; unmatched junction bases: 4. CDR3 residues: CASSLVGLAGGYNEQFF. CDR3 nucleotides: TGTGCCAGCAGCTTGGTAGGACTAGCGGGAGGGTACAATGAGCAGTTCTTC.

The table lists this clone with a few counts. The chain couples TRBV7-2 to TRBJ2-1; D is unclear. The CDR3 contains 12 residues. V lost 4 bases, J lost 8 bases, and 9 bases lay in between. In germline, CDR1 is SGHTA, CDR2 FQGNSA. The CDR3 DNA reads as TGTGCCAGCAGCTCCGGTGAACATGAGCAGTTCTTC. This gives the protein CASSSGEHEQFF.

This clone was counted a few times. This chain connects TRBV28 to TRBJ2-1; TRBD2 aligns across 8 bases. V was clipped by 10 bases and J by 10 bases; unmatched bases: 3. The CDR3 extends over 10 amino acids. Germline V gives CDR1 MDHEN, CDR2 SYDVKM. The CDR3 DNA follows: TGTGCCACCGGGAGGGAGGAGCAGTTCTTC. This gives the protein CATGREEQFF. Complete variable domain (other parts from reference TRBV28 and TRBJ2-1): DVKVTQSSRYLVKRTGEKVFLECVQDMDHENMFWYRQDPGLGLRLIYFSYDVKMKEKGDIPEGYSVSREKKERFSLILESASTNQTSMYLCATGREEQFFGPGTRLTVL.